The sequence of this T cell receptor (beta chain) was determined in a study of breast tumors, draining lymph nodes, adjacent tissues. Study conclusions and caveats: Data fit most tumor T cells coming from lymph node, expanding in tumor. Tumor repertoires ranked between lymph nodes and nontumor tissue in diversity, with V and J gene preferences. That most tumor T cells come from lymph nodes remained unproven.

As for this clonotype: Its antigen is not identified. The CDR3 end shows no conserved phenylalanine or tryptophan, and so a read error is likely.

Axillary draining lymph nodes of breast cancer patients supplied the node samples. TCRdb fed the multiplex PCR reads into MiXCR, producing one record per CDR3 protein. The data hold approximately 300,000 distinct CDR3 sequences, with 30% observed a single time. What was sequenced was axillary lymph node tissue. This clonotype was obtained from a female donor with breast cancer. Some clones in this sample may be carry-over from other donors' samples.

The CDR3 loop is CASSARGRVQYV. The CDR3 DNA follows: TGTGCCAGCAGCGCCAGAGGGAGGGTCCAGTACGTC. This chain connects TRBV9 to TRBJ2-5, with 7 bases aligning to TRBD2. Germline lookup yields CDR1 SGDLS and CDR2 YYNGEE. This CDR3 region has 12 residues. With V trimmed by 3 bases and J by 10 bases, 6 bases remained unmatched.